One sample yielded the 6 T cell receptor beta chains listed below, sequenced in a study of OX40 agonist ivuxolimab in advanced cancers. Sequenced by immunoSEQ multiplex PCR; TCRdb stores in-frame clones only, minus some. The data show roughly 76,000 clones, roughly 80% seen once. Material: CD4+ or CD8+ T cells sorted from blood, obtained in a trial of the OX40 agonist ivuxolimab. These receptors all come from an adult with an advanced solid tumor such as melanoma, head and neck, liver or kidney cancer.

The chain joins TRBV4-1 to TRBJ2-1, with D perhaps matching TRBD2 (6 bases). CDR1 and CDR2 from the germline V gene are MGHRA and YSYEKL. This CDR3 contains 14 residues. Trimming stripped 3 bases from V and 10 bases from J, with 16 bases between. CDR3 loop: CASSQRRGPMEQFF. The DNA for the CDR3 is TGCGCCAGCAGCCAGAGGCGGGGACCCATGGAGCAGTTCTTC.

The genes are TRBV28 and TRBJ2-1, with D maybe TRBD2 (6 bases). CDR1 and CDR2 (germline): MDHEN, SYDVKM. The CDR3 covers 14 residues. V dropped 7 bases and J dropped 3 bases, with 13 bases sitting between them. The DNA of the CDR3 is TGTGCCAGCAACCGGGAGCTGGGCTACAATGAGCAGTTCTTC. This gives the protein CASNRELGYNEQFF.

V usage is TRBV21-1 and J usage is TRBJ2-3; TRBD2 is taken as the D call from the table, unchecked against the DNA. TRBV21-1 is a pseudogene. This CDR3 spans 15 amino acids. For the CDR3, the DNA is TGTGCCAGCAGCAGGAGAGGGTCGCTAGCAGATACGCAGTATTTT. Protein product: CASSRRGSLADTQYF.

This sequence joins TRBV28 and TRBJ1-3; a possible D gene is TRBD1 (6 bases). The CDR3 is made up of 15 amino acids. With 8 bases removed from V and 0 bases from J, the gap between germline ends came to 14 bases. CDR1 is MDHEN and CDR2 is SYDVKM in the germline V gene. DNA for the CDR3: TGTGCCAGCCGAGGACAGCCGAGCTCTGGAAACACCATATATTTT. Translation gives CASRGQPSSGNTIYF.

The chain has TRBV13 and TRBJ2-5, with D possibly matching TRBD2 (6 bases). Between the trimmed V and J ends, which lost 6 bases and 1 base, there was a span of 12 bases. CDR1 PRHDT and CDR2 FYEKMQ come from the germline V gene (reference sequence). This CDR3 has 14 residues. The CDR3 sequence: CASSGRLVQETQYF. The CDR3 nucleotides are TGTGCCAGCAGTGGCCGACTAGTCCAAGAGACCCAGTACTTC.

V usage is TRBV6-1 and J usage is TRBJ1-4, with a weak D call TRBD1 (5 bases). The V gene lost 8 bases and the J gene lost 7 bases, with 17 bases spanning the gap. In germline, CDR1 is MNHNS, CDR2 SASEGT. CDR3 length: 14 amino acids. CDR3 sequence: CASGQGTVGEKLFF. The CDR3 DNA is TGTGCCAGCGGCCAAGGGACCGTAGGTGAAAAACTGTTTTTT.